This T cell receptor beta chain was observed in a study of blood T cell repertoires in COVID-19 (dated by TCRdb to 2018 to 2021). About the study as a whole: The collaborator samples originated in the United States, Italy and Spain and spanned the acute and convalescent phases of COVID-19. The repertoires were made available in a free public database intended to serve as a resource for research on the immune response to SARS-CoV-2. The prospective study material was composed of cDNA or gDNA derived from T cells, B-cell-depleted T cells, or PBMCs. A de-identified subject ID, COVID-19 status, age in years and sex were almost always included in the sample metadata. HLA class I and class II types, where available, came from metadata supplied by the sample provider rather than from assay-based typing. The samples were drawn from two sources: the first 160 participants of the ongoing ImmuneRACE study, and 1,000 to 1,500 subjects contributed by 6 global collaborators. Subjects who had been exposed to COVID-19, were actively infected with it, or had recovered from it provided the deeply sampled blood TCRbeta repertoires that made up the dataset.

The immunoSEQ Assay, a bias-controlled multiplex PCR, was used to amplify TCRbeta CDR3 regions from genomic DNA. The paper's data handling went like this. The number of nucleated cells in each sample was estimated from the amplification of reference gene primers within the assay. Sequence reads were collapsed and filtered to measure the absolute abundance of every unique TCRbeta CDR3 rearrangement. For each sample, productive Simpson clonality was calculated as the square root of Simpson's diversity index across productive rearrangements. Here the immuneACCESS table is served through TCRdb, limited to in-frame sequences with V and J called. Missing clones are a known gap in these copies; in checked studies unresolved V genes cover under half, and the rest lacks a known reason. The DNA gave D and trimming, while V, J and clone size come from that table. This sample holds over 120,000 clones; under 90% were observed only once. The top ten constitute 35% to 55% of the sample.

The investigation overall reported the following: How much clinical and demographic metadata was included differed by source and by participant, and the metadata was provided uncurated.

In the germline V gene, CDR1 corresponds to MDHEN and CDR2 to SYDVKM. From its cysteine to its phenylalanine, the CDR3 spans 14 amino acids. The retained sequence is limited to the CDR3, 42 bases, with the frame set at the first base. A distance of 15 bases separates the germline ends of V and J, which lose 2 bases and 8 bases respectively. Whole blood was collected in K2EDTA tubes by collaborating institutions according to the institutions' own protocols. For TCRbeta analysis, collaborators shipped samples in one of three forms: frozen whole blood, isolated PBMCs, or DNA extracted from either of those sample types. This clone was detected only once. Its antigen remains undetermined. Nothing much larger sits one base from this clone, and base qualities are not available.

The specimen sequenced was peripheral blood. This sequence originates from a human donor in a cohort sampled during active COVID-19. The chain links TRBV28 with TRBJ1-2, with the D segment identity uncertain. The DNA sequence follows: TGTGCCAGCAGTTTACGGTTAGGGAGGCTCGGCTACACCTTC. Translated, this is CASSLRLGRLGYTF.